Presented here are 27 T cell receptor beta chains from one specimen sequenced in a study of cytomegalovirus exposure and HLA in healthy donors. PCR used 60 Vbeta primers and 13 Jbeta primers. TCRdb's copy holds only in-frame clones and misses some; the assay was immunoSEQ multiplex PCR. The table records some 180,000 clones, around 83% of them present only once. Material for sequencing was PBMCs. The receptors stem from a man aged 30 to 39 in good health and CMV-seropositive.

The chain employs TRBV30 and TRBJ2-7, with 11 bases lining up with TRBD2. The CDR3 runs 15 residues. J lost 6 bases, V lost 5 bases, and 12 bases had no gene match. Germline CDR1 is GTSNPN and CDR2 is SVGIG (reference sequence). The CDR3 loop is CAWAIAGGPRSEQYF. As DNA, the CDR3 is TGTGCCTGGGCCATAGCGGGAGGGCCACGGAGCGAGCAGTACTTC.

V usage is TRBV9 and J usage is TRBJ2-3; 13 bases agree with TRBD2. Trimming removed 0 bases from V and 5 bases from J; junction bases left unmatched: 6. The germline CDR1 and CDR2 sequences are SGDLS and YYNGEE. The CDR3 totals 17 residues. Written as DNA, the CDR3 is TGTGCCAGCAGCGTAGCCCCACTAGCGGGAGGGTTAGATACGCAGTATTTT. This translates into CASSVAPLAGGLDTQYF.

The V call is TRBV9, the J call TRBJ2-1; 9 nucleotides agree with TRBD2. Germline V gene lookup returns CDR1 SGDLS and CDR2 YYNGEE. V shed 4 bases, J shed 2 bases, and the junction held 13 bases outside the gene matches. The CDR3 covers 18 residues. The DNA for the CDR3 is TGTGCCAGCAGCCCTCGGGGGGTAGCGGGAGTGGCCTACAATGAGCAGTTCTTC. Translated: CASSPRGVAGVAYNEQFF.

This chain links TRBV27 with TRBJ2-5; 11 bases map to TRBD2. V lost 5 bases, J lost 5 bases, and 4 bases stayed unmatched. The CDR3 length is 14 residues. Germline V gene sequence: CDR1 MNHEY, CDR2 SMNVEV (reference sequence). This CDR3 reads CASSPGTSGETQYF. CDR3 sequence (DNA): TGTGCCAGCAGTCCCGGGACTAGCGGTGAGACCCAGTACTTC.

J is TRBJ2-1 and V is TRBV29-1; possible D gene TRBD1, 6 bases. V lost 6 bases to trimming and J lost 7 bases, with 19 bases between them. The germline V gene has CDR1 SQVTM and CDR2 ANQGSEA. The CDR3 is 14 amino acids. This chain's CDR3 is CSVGRGIGPNEQFF. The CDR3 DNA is TGCAGCGTGGGAAGGGGGATCGGACCAAATGAGCAGTTCTTC.

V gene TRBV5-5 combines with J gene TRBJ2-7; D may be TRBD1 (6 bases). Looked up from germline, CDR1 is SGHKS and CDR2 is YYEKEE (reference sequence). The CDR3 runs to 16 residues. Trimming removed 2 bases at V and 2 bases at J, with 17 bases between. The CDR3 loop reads CASSLQGPISPYEQYF. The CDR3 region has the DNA TGTGCCAGCAGCTTACAGGGTCCAATATCTCCCTACGAGCAGTACTTC.

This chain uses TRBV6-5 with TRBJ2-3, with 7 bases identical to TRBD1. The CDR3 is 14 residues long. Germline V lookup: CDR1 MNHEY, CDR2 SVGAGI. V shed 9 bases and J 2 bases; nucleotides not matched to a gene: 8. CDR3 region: CASGAGGTTDTQYF. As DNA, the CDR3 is TGTGCCAGTGGGGCAGGGGGAACCACAGATACGCAGTATTTT.

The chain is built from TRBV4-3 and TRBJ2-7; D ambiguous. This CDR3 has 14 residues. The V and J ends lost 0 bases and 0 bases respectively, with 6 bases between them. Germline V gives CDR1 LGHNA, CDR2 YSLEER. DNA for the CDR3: TGCGCCAGCAGCCAAGACGCGTCCTCCTACGAGCAGTACTTC. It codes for CASSQDASSYEQYF.

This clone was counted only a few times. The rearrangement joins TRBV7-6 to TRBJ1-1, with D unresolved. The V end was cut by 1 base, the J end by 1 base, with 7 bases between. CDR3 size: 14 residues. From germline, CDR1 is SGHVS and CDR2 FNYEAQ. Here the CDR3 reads CASSLVDGNTEAFF. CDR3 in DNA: TGTGCCAGCAGCTTAGTAGATGGGAACACTGAAGCTTTCTTT.

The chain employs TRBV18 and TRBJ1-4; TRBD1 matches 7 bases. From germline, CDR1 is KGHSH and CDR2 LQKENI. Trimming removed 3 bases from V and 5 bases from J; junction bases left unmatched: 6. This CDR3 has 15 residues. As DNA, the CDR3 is TGTGCCAGCTCACCCGACAGGGCGAAGAATGAAAAACTGTTTTTT. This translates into CASSPDRAKNEKLFF.

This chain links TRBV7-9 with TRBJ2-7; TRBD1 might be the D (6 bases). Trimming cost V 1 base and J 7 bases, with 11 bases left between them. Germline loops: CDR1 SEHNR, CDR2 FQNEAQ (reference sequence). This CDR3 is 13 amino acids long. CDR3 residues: CASSLDEGTEQYF. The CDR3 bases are TGTGCCAGCAGCTTAGATGAGGGGACAGAGCAGTACTTC. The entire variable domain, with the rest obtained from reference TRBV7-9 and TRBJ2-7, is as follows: DTGVSQNPRHKITKRGQNVTFRCDPISEHNRLYWYRQTLGQGPEFLTYFQNEAQLEKSRLLSDRFSAERPKGSFSTLEIQRTEQGDSAMYLCASSLDEGTEQYFGPGTRLTVT.

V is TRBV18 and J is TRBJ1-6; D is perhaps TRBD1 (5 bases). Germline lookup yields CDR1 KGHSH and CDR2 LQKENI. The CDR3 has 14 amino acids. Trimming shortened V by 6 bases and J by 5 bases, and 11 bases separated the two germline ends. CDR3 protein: CASSLTDDNSPLHF. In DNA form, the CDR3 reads TGTGCCAGCTCTCTGACAGATGATAATTCACCCCTCCACTTT.

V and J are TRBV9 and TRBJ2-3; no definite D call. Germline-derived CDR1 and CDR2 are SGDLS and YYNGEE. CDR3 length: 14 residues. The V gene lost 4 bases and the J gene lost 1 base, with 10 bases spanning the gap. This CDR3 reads CASSKMAGTDTQYF. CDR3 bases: TGTGCCAGCAGCAAGATGGCGGGCACAGATACGCAGTATTTT.

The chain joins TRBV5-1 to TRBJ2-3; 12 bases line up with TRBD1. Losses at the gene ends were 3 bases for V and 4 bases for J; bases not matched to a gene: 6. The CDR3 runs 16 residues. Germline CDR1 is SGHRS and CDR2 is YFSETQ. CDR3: CASSSGQGATADTQYF. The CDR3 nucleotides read TGCGCCAGCAGCTCGGGACAGGGGGCAACGGCAGATACGCAGTATTTT.

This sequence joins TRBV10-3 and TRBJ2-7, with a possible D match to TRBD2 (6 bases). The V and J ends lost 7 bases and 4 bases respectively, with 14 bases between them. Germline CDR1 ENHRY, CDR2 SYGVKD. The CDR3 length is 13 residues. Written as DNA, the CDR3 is TGTGCCATCAACAACGGACTACAATACGAGCAGTACGTC. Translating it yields CAINNGLQYEQYV.

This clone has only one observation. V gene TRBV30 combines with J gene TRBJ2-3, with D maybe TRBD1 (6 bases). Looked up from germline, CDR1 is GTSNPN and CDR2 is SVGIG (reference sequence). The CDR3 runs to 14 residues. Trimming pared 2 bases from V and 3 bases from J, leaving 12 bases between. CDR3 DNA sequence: TGTGCCTGGAGTTTGGGCAGGGGAACAGATACGCAGTATTTT. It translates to CAWSLGRGTDTQYF.

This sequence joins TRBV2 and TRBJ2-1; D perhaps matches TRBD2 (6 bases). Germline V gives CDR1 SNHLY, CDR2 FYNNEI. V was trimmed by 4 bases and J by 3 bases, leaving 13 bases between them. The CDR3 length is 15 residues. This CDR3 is CASSGRGRGYNEQFF. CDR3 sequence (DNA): TGTGCCAGCAGTGGGAGGGGACGGGGCTACAATGAGCAGTTCTTC.

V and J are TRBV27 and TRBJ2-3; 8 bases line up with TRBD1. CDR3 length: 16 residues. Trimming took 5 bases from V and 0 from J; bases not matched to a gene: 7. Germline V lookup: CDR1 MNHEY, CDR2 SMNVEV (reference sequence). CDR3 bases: TGTGCCAGCAGTGCCCGGGACAGGCCTAGCACAGATACGCAGTATTTT. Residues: CASSARDRPSTDTQYF.

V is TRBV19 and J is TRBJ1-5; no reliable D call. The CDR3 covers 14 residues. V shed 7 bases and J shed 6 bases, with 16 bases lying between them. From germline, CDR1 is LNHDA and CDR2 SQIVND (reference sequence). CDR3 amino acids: CASTPPLRGQPQHF. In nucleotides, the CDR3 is TGTGCCAGTACACCCCCCCTAAGAGGTCAGCCCCAGCATTTT.

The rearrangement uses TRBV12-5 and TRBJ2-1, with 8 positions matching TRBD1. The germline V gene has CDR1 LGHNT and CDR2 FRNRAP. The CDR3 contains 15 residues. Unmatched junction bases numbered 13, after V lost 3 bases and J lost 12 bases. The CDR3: CASGFPTGGLQWQFF. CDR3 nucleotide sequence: TGTGCTAGTGGTTTTCCCACAGGGGGGCTTCAATGGCAGTTCTTC.

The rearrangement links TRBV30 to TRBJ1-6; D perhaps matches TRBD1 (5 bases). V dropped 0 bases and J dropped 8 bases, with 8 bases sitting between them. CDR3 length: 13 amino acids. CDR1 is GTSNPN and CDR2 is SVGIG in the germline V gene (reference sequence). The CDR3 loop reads CAWSVGGDSPLHF. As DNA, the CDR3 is TGTGCCTGGAGTGTAGGAGGGGATTCACCCCTCCACTTT.

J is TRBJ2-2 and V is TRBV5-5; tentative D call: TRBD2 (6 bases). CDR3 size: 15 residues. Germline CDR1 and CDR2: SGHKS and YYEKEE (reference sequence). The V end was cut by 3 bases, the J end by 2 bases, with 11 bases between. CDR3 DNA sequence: TGTGCCAGCAGCTCGGGACTCATCAACACCGGGGAGCTGTTTTTT. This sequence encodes CASSSGLINTGELFF.

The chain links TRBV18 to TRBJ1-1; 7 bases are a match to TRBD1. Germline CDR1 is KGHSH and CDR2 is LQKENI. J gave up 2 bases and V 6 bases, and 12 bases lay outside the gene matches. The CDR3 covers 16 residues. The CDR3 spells CASSRQGIGKNTEAFF. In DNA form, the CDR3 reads TGTGCCAGCTCTAGACAGGGTATAGGGAAAAACACTGAAGCTTTCTTT.

The chain's CDR3 is CASTGGSLWMNTEAFF. The CDR3 DNA is TGTGCCAGCACAGGGGGCAGCTTGTGGATGAACACTGAAGCTTTCTTT. The chain is built from TRBV18 and TRBJ1-1, with 9 bases identical to TRBD1. The germline V gene encodes CDR1 KGHSH and CDR2 LQKENI. The CDR3 loop spans 16 amino acids. After removal of 8 bases from V and 0 bases from J, the junction contained 10 bases not matched to a gene. Full variable domain (outside the CDR3, taken from reference TRBV18 and TRBJ1-1): NAGVMQNPRHLVRRRGQEARLRCSPMKGHSHVYWYRQLPEEGLKFMVYLQKENIIDESGMPKERFSAEFPKEGPSILRIQQVVRGDSAAYFCASTGGSLWMNTEAFFGQGTRLTVV.

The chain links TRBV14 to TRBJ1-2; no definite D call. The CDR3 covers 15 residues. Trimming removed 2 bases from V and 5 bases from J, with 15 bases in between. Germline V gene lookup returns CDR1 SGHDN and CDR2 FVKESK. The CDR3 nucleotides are TGTGCCAGCAGCCAATTATCAGCCCCGGGGTATGGCTACACCTTC. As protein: CASSQLSAPGYGYTF.

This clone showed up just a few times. The CDR3 reads CASSGHRGRTEAFF. The CDR3 bases are TGTGCCAGCAGCGGACACAGGGGGCGGACTGAAGCTTTCTTT. The rearrangement links TRBV7-8 to TRBJ1-1, with TRBD1 matching 9 bases. V was clipped by 5 bases and J by 5 bases; unmatched bases: 6. This CDR3 spans 14 amino acids. CDR1 and CDR2 from the germline V gene are SGHVS and FQNEAQ.

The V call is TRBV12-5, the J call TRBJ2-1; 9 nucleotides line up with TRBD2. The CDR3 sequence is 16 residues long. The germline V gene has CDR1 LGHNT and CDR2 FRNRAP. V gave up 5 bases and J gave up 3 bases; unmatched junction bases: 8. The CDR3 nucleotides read TGTGCTAGTGGTGTACCGCGGGAGGGCCTCTACAATGAGCAGTTCTTC. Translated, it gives CASGVPREGLYNEQFF.